This T cell receptor (beta chain) was profiled in a study of cytomegalovirus exposure and HLA in healthy donors. As concerns this clone: Antigen unknown.

The PCR had 60 Vbeta and 13 Jbeta primers. Sequencing used immunoSEQ multiplex PCR; TCRdb keeps in-frame clones, though not all of them. In the table there are some 94,000 clones, around 77% of which are singletons. Study-wide results and limits: Looking again later, the authors saw that most CMV-associated TCR beta chains seemed HLA-restricted.

Germline CDR1 reads SGHRS; CDR2 reads YFSETQ. V shed 7 bases and J shed 7 bases, with 20 bases lying between them. The CDR3 has 14 amino acids. This TCR derives from a man aged 35-49 years in good health and CMV-seronegative. The sample taken for sequencing was PBMCs. The chain recombines TRBV5-1 with TRBJ1-2; D uncertain. The CDR3: CASGSGGGSGGYTF. The DNA for the CDR3 is TGCGCCAGCGGCTCAGGAGGTGGGTCCGGTGGCTACACCTTC.